This T cell receptor beta chain was found in a study of memory CD4+ T cells and cytomegalovirus serostatus. At the level of the study: This sample comes from healthy Belgian adults, about nine CMV seropositive, about 25 seronegative.

How the authors handled the data: After removing out-of-frame reads, 2.3 million or so distinct TCRbeta sequences remained. TCRdb's copy holds only in-frame clones and misses some; the assay was immunoSEQ multiplex PCR. V and J calls plus clone size are reproduced from that table; the DNA served to infer D and trimming. In the table there are 40,000 to 60,000 clones, around 80% of which are singletons. Overall study findings and caveats: Each of approximately 70 CMV-associated TCRbeta sequences occurred in one to five individuals.

Notes on this clone: What it binds is unknown.

Between the trimmed V and J ends, which lost 7 bases and 10 bases, there was a span of 20 bases. CDR3 size: 14 residues. In germline, CDR1 is SEHNR, CDR2 FQNEAQ (reference sequence). Single viable CD3+CD4+CD8-CD45RO+ cells were sorted as the memory CD4+ T cells. Serum IgG to CMV pp150, pp28, p38 and p52 defined serostatus. Source material: memory CD4+ T cells from blood. The chain combines TRBV7-9 with TRBJ2-1; tentatively, D is TRBD1 or TRBD2 (6 bases each). The sequence derives from an adult in good health and CMV-seronegative. The CDR3 DNA follows: TGTGCCAGCACCGATCGAGTGGGGGGCGGGGAGCAGTTCTTC. Its translation is CASTDRVGGGEQFF. The full variable domain, rest sourced from reference TRBV7-9 and TRBJ2-1, is DTGVSQNPRHKITKRGQNVTFRCDPISEHNRLYWYRQTLGQGPEFLTYFQNEAQLEKSRLLSDRFSAERPKGSFSTLEIQRTEQGDSAMYLCASTDRVGGGEQFFGPGTRLTVL.